This TCR beta chain is drawn from a study of Ad26.COV2.S vaccination and SARS-CoV-2 variants. Treatment in this sample: some 20 received Ad26.COV2.S at low or high dose, single or two shots; about 5 received placebo; per-sample allocation not given. Samples were taken on day 63 after the first vaccine or placebo injection. The CDR3 sequence is 14 residues long. V shed 0 bases and J shed 7 bases, with 13 bases lying between them. Germline CDR1 reads SGDLS; CDR2 reads YYNGEE. Measured with immunoSEQ multiplex PCR; TCRdb has only the in-frame clones, and not every one. The profile shows a few hundred thousand clones, 80% to 90% of them singletons.

This receptor was obtained from a person aged 18-65 years who received the Ad26.COV2.S COVID-19 vaccine or a placebo. This chain connects TRBV9 to TRBJ1-1; D might be TRBD1 (5 bases). The sample here was peripheral blood, taken in a trial of Ad26.COV2.S vaccine versus placebo. This CDR3 reads CASSVAGLGGEAFF. The CDR3 DNA follows: TGTGCCAGCAGCGTAGCAGGGCTTGGCGGTGAAGCTTTCTTT. Filled out from reference TRBV9 and TRBJ1-1, the complete variable domain reads DSGVTQTPKHLITATGQRVTLRCSPRSGDLSVYWYQQSLDQGLQFLIQYYNGEERAKGNILERFSAQQFPDLHSELNLSSLELGDSALYFCASSVAGLGGEAFFGQGTRLTVV.